The rows below give T cell receptor beta chains drawn from one sample of a study of shared clonotypes between healthy human individuals. Here immunoSEQ multiplex PCR was the method, and the copy in TCRdb shows in-frame clones only, minus some. Among 2 million to 2.5 million clones listed, about 90% were seen once. The source material was naive CD4+ T cells from PBMCs. These TCRs come from a man between 18 and 35 years old in good health. Some clones in this sample may be carry-over from other donors' samples. Each CDR3 is given with its conserved first and last residue. The D gene is left open where the match is weak. Expanded clones are given a class, and other clones once, few, many or no size at all.

TRBV28	.	.	TRBJ2-3	CASSGSSVDTQYF	TGTGCCAGCAGTGGGTCTAGTGTGGATACGCAGTATTTT
TRBV4-2	.	.	TRBJ2-7	CASSPRHPSYEQYF	TGTGCCAGCAGCCCTCGACACCCCTCCTACGAGCAGTACTTC
TRBV28	.	.	TRBJ1-1	CASRSMTGNTEAFF	TGTGCCAGCAGGTCCATGACAGGGAACACTGAAGCTTTCTTT
TRBV7-7	TRBD2	.	TRBJ2-7	CASSLLAGGDEQYF	TGTGCCAGCAGCTTACTAGCGGGAGGGGACGAGCAGTACTTC
TRBV27	.	.	TRBJ2-7	CASSLRRWPAHEQYF	TGTGCCAGCAGTTTAAGGCGCTGGCCAGCTCACGAGCAGTACTTC
TRBV7-2	.	.	TRBJ2-7	CASSLRGKYYEQYF	TGTGCCAGCAGCCTCCGGGGGAAATACTACGAGCAGTACTTC
TRBV5-1	TRBD2	.	TRBJ2-7	CASSDSSGDSSQYF	TGCGCCAGCAGCGATTCTAGCGGGGACTCGTCGCAGTACTTC
TRBV7-9	.	.	TRBJ1-1	CASSSQGGGTEAFF	TGTGCCAGCAGCTCCCAGGGTGGGGGCACTGAAGCTTTCTTT
TRBV4-1	.	.	TRBJ2-1	CASSQGDRRSGNEQFF	TGCGCCAGCAGCCAAGGGGATCGGAGGAGTGGTAATGAGCAGTTCTTC
TRBV5-1	.	.	TRBJ2-1	CASSQSAKGLTRDEQFF	TGCGCCAGCAGCCAAAGTGCAAAGGGACTCACTAGGGATGAGCAGTTCTTC
TRBV6-5	TRBD2	.	TRBJ2-5	CASSYSIGGRGTAQYF	TGTGCCAGCAGTTACTCGATCGGCGGGAGGGGCACGGCCCAGTACTTC
TRBV9	TRBD1	.	TRBJ1-4	CASSPTGRVEKLFF	TGTGCCAGCAGCCCGACAGGGCGGGTTGAAAAACTGTTTTTT
TRBV6-5	.	few	TRBJ1-1	CASSYSGGRVDTEAFF	TGTGCCAGCAGTTACTCGGGGGGACGGGTGGACACTGAAGCTTTCTTT
TRBV10-3	TRBD2	.	TRBJ2-2	CAISEWLAGGSTGELFF	TGTGCCATCAGTGAGTGGCTAGCGGGAGGGTCGACCGGGGAGCTGTTTTTT
TRBV5-1	.	.	TRBJ2-3	CASSLTQPSTDTQYF	TGCGCCAGCAGCTTAACCCAACCTAGCACAGATACGCAGTATTTT
TRBV7-9	.	.	TRBJ2-3	CASSPYKDTQYF	TGTGCCAGCAGCCCCTATAAAGATACGCAGTATTTT
TRBV6-1	TRBD2	.	TRBJ2-1	CASSEYSGGYNEQFF	TGTGCCAGCAGTGAATATAGCGGGGGGTACAATGAGCAGTTCTTC
TRBV29-1	.	.	TRBJ2-7	CSVSGVLTYEQYF	TGCAGCGTTTCCGGGGTTCTTACCTACGAGCAGTACTTC
TRBV6-6	.	.	TRBJ2-7	CASSSGAPYEQYF	TGTGCCAGCAGCTCAGGGGCCCCCTACGAGCAGTACTTC
TRBV30	.	once	TRBJ1-3	CAWGRGDSGNTIYF	TGTGCCTGGGGACGGGGAGACTCTGGAAACACCATATATTTT
TRBV12-5	.	.	TRBJ1-2	CASGLWGNYGYTF	TGTGCTAGTGGTTTGTGGGGTAACTATGGCTACACCTTC
TRBV30	.	.	TRBJ2-1	CAWSVPPSSYNEQFF	TGTGCCTGGAGTGTACCTCCAAGCTCCTACAATGAGCAGTTCTTC
TRBV11-2	TRBD1	.	TRBJ1-5	CASSPRPGQGRNQPQHF	TGTGCCAGCAGCCCCAGACCAGGACAGGGGAGGAATCAGCCCCAGCATTTT
TRBV7-2	.	.	TRBJ1-5	CASSPRHLDRRQPQHF	TGTGCCAGCAGCCCCCGTCATTTGGACAGACGCCAGCCCCAGCATTTT
TRBV27	TRBD2	.	TRBJ2-2	CASRTGTRSTGELFF	TGTGCCAGCAGGACCGGGACTAGGAGCACCGGGGAGCTGTTTTTT
TRBV19	TRBD2	.	TRBJ2-3	CASSIVRLAGGFTDTQYF	TGTGCCAGTAGTATAGTGCGACTAGCGGGAGGGTTCACAGATACGCAGTATTTT
TRBV28	TRBD1	.	TRBJ2-3	CASSPLGQGDTDTQYF	TGTGCCAGCAGTCCCCTAGGACAGGGAGACACAGATACGCAGTATTTT
TRBV5-4	TRBD2	.	TRBJ2-7	CASSLGLAENLGGEQYF	TGTGCCAGCAGCTTGGGCCTAGCGGAGAACTTAGGTGGTGAGCAGTACTTC
TRBV5-1	.	.	TRBJ2-5	CASSLTAAGETQYF	TGCGCCAGCAGCTTGACAGCTGCGGGAGAGACCCAGTACTTC
TRBV19	TRBD1	.	TRBJ2-7	CASSIGQGNYEQYF	TGTGCCAGTAGTATTGGACAGGGAAACTACGAGCAGTACTTC
TRBV28	.	.	TRBJ1-3	CASSSGTTTGNTIYF	TGTGCCAGCAGCTCCGGGACAACAACTGGAAACACCATATATTTT
TRBV18	.	.	TRBJ1-1	CASSPRENTEAFF	TGTGCCAGCTCACCCAGGGAGAACACTGAAGCTTTCTTT
TRBV5-1	TRBD1	.	TRBJ1-4	CASSQGTGGLGEKLFF	TGCGCCAGCAGCCAGGGGACAGGGGGCCTTGGTGAAAAACTGTTTTTT
TRBV5-4	.	once	TRBJ2-2	CASSSDAANTGELFF	TGTGCCAGCAGCTCGGACGCTGCGAACACCGGGGAGCTGTTTTTT
TRBV18	.	.	TRBJ1-1	CASSPESGGDTEAFF	TGTGCCAGCTCACCAGAGAGCGGGGGGGACACTGAAGCTTTCTTT
TRBV5-4	.	once	TRBJ1-2	CASSLQLYYGYTF	TGTGCCAGCAGCTTGCAACTTTACTATGGCTACACCTTC
TRBV7-2	TRBD2	.	TRBJ2-1	CASSQTSGAYNEQFF	TGTGCCAGCAGCCAAACTAGCGGAGCCTACAATGAGCAGTTCTTC
TRBV19	TRBD2	.	TRBJ2-1	CASSIGGRASHEQFF	TGTGCCAGTAGTATTGGCGGGAGGGCGTCGCATGAGCAGTTCTTC
TRBV25-1	.	.	TRBJ1-1	CASRRRVGQNTEAFF	TGTGCCAGCAGGAGAAGGGTAGGACAGAACACTGAAGCTTTCTTT
TRBV7-9	.	.	TRBJ2-5	CASSSSGGSFAQYF	TGTGCCAGCAGCTCCAGTGGGGGCAGTTTCGCCCAGTACTTC
TRBV15	.	.	TRBJ2-7	CATSRGDRYSYEQYF	TGTGCCACCAGCAGAGGCGACCGGTACTCCTACGAGCAGTACTTC
TRBV7-3	TRBD2	.	TRBJ2-2	CASSPQPQREGLTGELFF	TGTGCCAGCAGCCCTCAACCCCAGCGGGAGGGCCTCACGGGGGAGCTGTTTTTT
TRBV28	TRBD2	.	TRBJ2-7	CASSSRGGPSYEQYF	TGTGCCAGCAGTAGCCGGGGGGGGCCATCCTACGAGCAGTACTTC
TRBV28	TRBD1	.	TRBJ2-2	CASRGTGTGELFF	TGTGCCAGCCGTGGGACAGGGACCGGGGAGCTGTTTTTT
TRBV6-6	TRBD1	.	TRBJ2-3	CASRGGQGRTDTQYF	TGTGCCAGCAGGGGAGGACAGGGACGCACAGATACGCAGTATTTT
TRBV5-4	TRBD2	.	TRBJ2-7	CASSLGLAGSYEQYF	TGTGCCAGCAGCTTGGGTCTAGCGGGCTCCTACGAGCAGTACTTC
TRBV6-4	TRBD1	.	TRBJ1-2	CASSDGKQGPGGYTF	TGTGCCAGCAGTGACGGAAAACAGGGGCCGGGTGGCTACACCTTC
TRBV6-4	TRBD2	.	TRBJ2-3	CASSAGGSLSDTQYF	TGTGCCAGCAGCGCGGGGGGGTCCCTATCGGATACGCAGTATTTT
TRBV6-5	.	once	TRBJ1-2	CASSYSGRTLFYGYTF	TGTGCCAGCAGTTACTCAGGCAGGACGTTATTCTATGGCTACACCTTC
TRBV6-1	TRBD1	.	TRBJ1-5	CASSERAGTGFRGPQHF	TGTGCCAGCAGTGAAAGAGCCGGGACAGGGTTTCGCGGGCCCCAGCATTTT
TRBV5-1	.	.	TRBJ1-2	CASSLEGGYGYTF	TGCGCCAGCAGCTTGGAAGGGGGCTATGGCTACACCTTC
TRBV28	.	once	TRBJ2-3	CASSLPPTDTQYF	TGTGCCAGCAGTCTCCCCCCCACAGATACGCAGTATTTT
TRBV29-1	.	.	TRBJ2-5	CSVAQGLRQETQYF	TGCAGCGTTGCTCAGGGCTTACGCCAAGAGACCCAGTACTTC
TRBV29-1	.	.	TRBJ2-2	CSARTTNTGELFF	TGCAGCGCCAGGACTACTAACACCGGGGAGCTGTTTTTT
TRBV5-1	TRBD2	.	TRBJ2-1	CASSRGTSDYNEQFF	TGCGCCAGCAGCCGCGGGACTAGCGACTACAATGAGCAGTTCTTC
TRBV30	.	.	TRBJ1-4	CAWKSPPRRVGSGNEKLFF	TGTGCCTGGAAGTCCCCCCCGCGCAGGGTCGGGAGTGGTAATGAAAAACTGTTTTTT